Listed here are 15 T cell receptor beta chains from one sample, sequenced in a study of CD8+CD57+ T cells in acquired aplastic anemia. Genomic DNA was employed as the template in profiling TCR beta VDJ and CDR3. TCRdb itself ran the reads through MiXCR, one entry per CDR3 protein. The profile shows about 160,000 distinct CDR3 sequences, about two thirds of them singletons. An expansion of CD8+CD57+ cells by flow cytometry had been shown in patients chosen for sequencing. The material sequenced was sorted CD4+, CD8+, or CD8+CD57+ T cells (not recorded which) from PBMCs. The receptor set was obtained from a human donor with aplastic anemia.

This clonotype has a handful of counts. The genes are TRBV29-1 and TRBJ2-7; 8 bases agree with TRBD1. The V segment lost 7 bases and the J segment 4 bases; nucleotides outside the gene matches: 6. The CDR3 is 12 amino acids. Germline loops: CDR1 SQVTM, CDR2 ANQGSEA. The CDR3 sequence is CSARTGPYEQYF. CDR3 DNA sequence: TGCAGCGCGCGGACAGGGCCGTACGAGCAGTACTTC.

In its sample, this clonotype was seen once. The V call is TRBV5-5, the J call TRBJ2-7; 8 bases map to TRBD1. This CDR3 has 15 residues. The trim removed 0 bases at V and 4 bases at J, leaving 6 bases unmatched. In germline, CDR1 is SGHKS, CDR2 YYEKEE (reference sequence). The CDR3 DNA reads TGTGCCAGCAGCTTGGCTGCAGGGGGCGCGTACGAGCAGTACTTC. Protein: CASSLAAGGAYEQYF.

This clonotype turned up a few times. The V and J genes are TRBV7-8 and TRBJ1-6; 8 positions match TRBD1. CDR1 is SGHVS, CDR2 FQNEAQ, per germline. CDR3 length: 17 residues. The J segment lost 10 bases and the V segment lost 4 bases, leaving 15 bases of the junction unmatched. The CDR3 DNA follows: TGTGCCAGCAGCTCCCGGGGGGGGCAGGGGGCGCGGTCACCCCTCCACTTT. Translating gives CASSSRGGQGARSPLHF.

V is TRBV10-1 and J is TRBJ1-6, with D possibly matching TRBD1 (5 bases). The CDR3 is 19 residues long. Trimming pared 2 bases from V and 0 bases from J, leaving 17 bases between. Germline CDR1 and CDR2: WNHNN and SYGVQD (reference sequence). The chain's CDR3 is CASSEKAGPIYSYNSPLHF. DNA of the CDR3: TGCGCCAGCAGTGAGAAGGCAGGGCCTATTTACTCCTATAATTCACCCCTCCACTTT.

The CDR3 sequence: CASSLNAAGGNSPLHF. CDR3 DNA sequence: TGCGCCAGCAGCTTGAACGCCGCAGGGGGAAATTCACCCCTCCACTTT. V gene TRBV5-1 combines with J gene TRBJ1-6; 7 bases align to TRBD1. The germline V gene encodes CDR1 SGHRS and CDR2 YFSETQ. CDR3 length: 16 residues. V shed 1 base, J shed 7 bases, and the junction held 8 bases outside the gene matches.

The J gene is TRBJ2-7, the V gene TRBV20-1; D is unclear. The CDR3 is 14 amino acids. The V gene lost 3 bases and the J gene lost 1 base, with 13 bases spanning the gap. Germline V lookup: CDR1 DFQATT, CDR2 SNEGSKA (reference sequence). The CDR3 region has the DNA TGCAGTGCTAGTGGCCCACGGCTATCCTACGAGCAGTACTTC. Amino acids: CSASGPRLSYEQYF.

The V and J genes are TRBV15 and TRBJ2-5; 11 bases line up with TRBD1. V was clipped by 0 bases and J by 4 bases; unmatched bases: 4. CDR3 length: 16 amino acids. Germline V gene lookup returns CDR1 LNHNV and CDR2 YYDKDF (reference sequence). This CDR3 reads CATSRDLDRGRETQYF. For the CDR3, the DNA is TGTGCCACCAGCAGAGATTTGGACAGGGGGCGAGAGACCCAGTACTTC.

This clonotype has a single count. J is TRBJ2-7 and V is TRBV25-1; no clear D. In germline, CDR1 is MGHDK, CDR2 SYGVNS. V lost 5 bases and J lost 2, with 10 bases in between. This CDR3 contains 13 residues. CDR3 amino acids: CASSPAVPYEQYF. The CDR3 DNA reads TGTGCCAGCAGTCCCGCGGTCCCCTACGAGCAGTACTTC.

In its sample, this clonotype was seen once. The genes are TRBV29-1 and TRBJ1-2; 8 nucleotides match TRBD1. Germline CDR1 SQVTM, CDR2 ANQGSEA. Trimming took 6 bases from V and 7 from J; bases not matched to a gene: 7. The CDR3 extends over 12 amino acids. CDR3 coding DNA: TGCAGCGTGAGGACAGGGACCGCTGGCTACACCTTC. It is translated as CSVRTGTAGYTF.

This sequence joins TRBV12-3 or TRBV12-4 and TRBJ2-2; D unclear. The CDR3 length is 11 residues. With 7 bases removed from V and 5 bases from J, the gap between germline ends came to 5 bases. Here the CDR3 reads CASTETGELFF. The CDR3 DNA reads TGTGCCAGCACCGAGACCGGGGAGCTGTTTTTT.

This clonotype was seen a handful of times. The rearrangement links TRBV20-1 to TRBJ2-7; 9 bases fit TRBD1. V lost 6 bases to trimming and J lost 2 bases; unmatched junction nucleotides: 11. This CDR3 contains 15 residues. Germline V gene lookup returns CDR1 DFQATT and CDR2 SNEGSKA (reference sequence). The CDR3: CSAPSGTGNPYEQYF. The CDR3 DNA reads TGCAGTGCCCCATCCGGGACAGGGAATCCCTACGAGCAGTACTTC.

The gene calls are TRBV6-5 and TRBJ2-7; 9 bases are shared with TRBD1. There are 14 residues in the CDR3. Germline V CDR1 and CDR2: MNHEY, SVGAGI. V shed 7 bases and J 3 bases; nucleotides not matched to a gene: 7. The CDR3 loop is CASTRGQGYYEQYF. CDR3 nucleotides: TGTGCCAGCACCAGAGGACAGGGGTACTACGAGCAGTACTTC.

V is TRBV9 and J is TRBJ1-5, with D unresolved. Per the germline V gene, CDR1 is SGDLS and CDR2 is YYNGEE. V lost 0 bases and J lost 1, with 5 bases in between. CDR3 size: 14 residues. In nucleotides, the CDR3 is TGTGCCAGCAGCGTAGGGCAGAGCAATCAGCCCCAGCATTTT. It yields the protein CASSVGQSNQPQHF. Variable domain in full (rest from reference TRBV9 and TRBJ1-5): DSGVTQTPKHLITATGQRVTLRCSPRSGDLSVYWYQQSLDQGLQFLIQYYNGEERAKGNILERFSAQQFPDLHSELNLSSLELGDSALYFCASSVGQSNQPQHFGDGTRLSIL.

This clonotype has more than one count but fewer than ten. This chain uses TRBV4-1 with TRBJ2-7; no clear D gene. V lost 1 base and J lost 2, with 6 bases in between. Looked up from germline, CDR1 is MGHRA and CDR2 is YSYEKL. The CDR3 runs 13 residues. The CDR3 DNA is TGCGCCAGCAGCCAAGGATCAACCTACGAGCAGTACTTC. Its protein is CASSQGSTYEQYF.

The rearrangement links TRBV7-9 to TRBJ2-7; D call uncertain. Germline-derived CDR1 and CDR2 are SEHNR and FQNEAQ (reference sequence). The CDR3 spans 14 residues. V was cut by 5 bases and J by 2 bases, with 13 bases left in between. The CDR3 here is CASSRSDGAYEQYF. The CDR3 DNA sequence: TGTGCCAGCAGCCGGTCGGACGGAGCCTACGAGCAGTACTTC.